What follows are 32 T cell receptor beta chains derived from one specimen sequenced in a study of T cells in localized non-small cell lung cancer. Profiled with immunoSEQ multiplex PCR; TCRdb holds only in-frame clones, not every one. Of around 70,000 clones in the sample, roughly nine tenths were seen once. The sequencing here drew on peripheral blood, taken before any cancer treatment. The receptors were gathered from a male donor aged 60 or older with stage III squamous cell lung carcinoma.

The gene calls are TRBV5-6 and TRBJ2-6; 11 bases map to TRBD1. Germline loops: CDR1 SGHDT, CDR2 YYEEEE. The J segment lost 4 bases and the V segment lost 2 bases, leaving 5 bases of the junction unmatched. The CDR3 extends over 17 amino acids. CDR3 sequence: CASSFGQGAYGANVLTF. The CDR3, as DNA: TGTGCCAGCAGCTTCGGACAGGGGGCTTACGGGGCCAACGTCCTGACTTTC.

V usage is TRBV15 and J usage is TRBJ2-5, with D perhaps TRBD1 (6 bases). V dropped 6 bases and J dropped 2 bases, with 22 bases sitting between them. Germline assignment: CDR1 LNHNV and CDR2 YYDKDF (reference sequence). The CDR3 extends over 17 amino acids. CDR3 sequence (DNA): TGTGCCACCAGATCAGACAAAACAGGGTTCTGGCAAGAGACCCAGTACTTC. Translated, it gives CATRSDKTGFWQETQYF.

The chain couples TRBV18 to TRBJ2-1, with TRBD2 matching over 9 bases. The CDR3 runs 15 residues. J was trimmed by 4 bases and V by 3 bases; bases with no gene match: 4. Germline V gene sequence: CDR1 KGHSH, CDR2 LQKENI. Here the CDR3 DNA reads TGTGCCAGCTCACCCCAGCGGGGGGCTTACAATGAGCAGTTCTTC. As protein: CASSPQRGAYNEQFF.

This sequence joins TRBV18 and TRBJ2-1; 8 nucleotides line up with TRBD2. The CDR3 length is 16 residues. Germline V gene data show CDR1 as KGHSH and CDR2 as LQKENI. The V segment lost 3 bases and the J segment 2 bases; nucleotides outside the gene matches: 6. The CDR3 loop reads CASSPSGGATYNEQFF. The CDR3 DNA sequence: TGTGCCAGCTCACCGAGCGGGGGCGCCACCTACAATGAGCAGTTCTTC.

This clone came up once. This rearrangement joins TRBV10-2 to TRBJ1-2, with 7 bases aligning to TRBD1. Germline V CDR1 and CDR2: WSHSY, SAAADI. The V gene end was trimmed by 6 bases and the J gene end by 4 bases; junction bases not matched to a gene: 8. CDR3 size: 14 residues. This CDR3 is CASRKNRGGYGYTF. The CDR3 DNA is TGCGCCAGCAGGAAAAACAGGGGCGGCTATGGCTACACCTTC.

The chain is built from TRBV7-6 and TRBJ1-1; TRBD1 is a possible D gene (5 bases). Germline V CDR1 and CDR2: SGHVS, FNYEAQ. This CDR3 spans 13 amino acids. Trimming stripped 5 bases from V and 4 bases from J, with 11 bases between. The CDR3 nucleotides are TGTGCCAGCAGCCCATATGGGGGCACTGAAGCTTTCTTT. This gives the protein CASSPYGGTEAFF.

The gene calls are TRBV14 and TRBJ2-2; 10 positions match TRBD1. The CDR3 loop spans 16 amino acids. The germline CDR1 and CDR2 sequences are SGHDN and FVKESK. The V gene end was trimmed by 2 bases and the J gene end by 4 bases; junction bases not matched to a gene: 4. As DNA, the CDR3 is TGTGCCAGCAGCCAACCGGGACAGGGGACCACCGGGGAGCTGTTTTTT. It is translated as CASSQPGQGTTGELFF.

This rearrangement joins TRBV29-1 to TRBJ2-5, with D possibly matching TRBD1 (6 bases). Germline V gene sequence: CDR1 SQVTM, CDR2 ANQGSEA. V gave up 1 base and J gave up 4 bases, with 10 bases separating them. This CDR3 region has 13 residues. The CDR3 sequence: CSVEVEQGETQYF. CDR3 nucleotides: TGCAGCGTTGAAGTAGAACAGGGAGAGACCCAGTACTTC.

This chain uses TRBV19 with TRBJ1-1; D not resolved. V was shortened by 5 bases and J by 8 bases, with 18 bases between the two germline ends. The CDR3 has 14 residues. Germline CDR1 LNHDA, CDR2 SQIVND (reference sequence). CDR3 DNA: TGTGCCAGTAGTCCCCAAGGGCGGGGAGCAGAAGCTTTCTTT. Protein product: CASSPQGRGAEAFF.

J is TRBJ1-2 and V is TRBV5-6, with D perhaps matching TRBD1 (5 bases). The CDR3 loop spans 13 amino acids. V was cut by 2 bases and J by 2 bases, with 7 bases left in between. The germline V gene encodes CDR1 SGHDT and CDR2 YYEEEE. In DNA form, the CDR3 reads TGTGCCAGCAGCTTTCAGGGAAACTATGGCTACACCTTC. This encodes CASSFQGNYGYTF.

V and J are TRBV9 and TRBJ2-5; D uncertain. The CDR3 sequence is 13 residues long. CDR1 SGDLS and CDR2 YYNGEE come from the germline V gene. V was clipped by 3 bases and J by 1 base, with 7 bases between them. CDR3 sequence reads: CASSGGFQETQYF. CDR3 coding DNA: TGTGCCAGCAGCGGGGGATTCCAAGAGACCCAGTACTTC.

The chain uses TRBV6-5 and TRBJ1-6; D unresolved. CDR1 is MNHEY, CDR2 SVGAGI, per germline. V lost 5 bases, J lost 6 bases, and 8 bases lay in between. The CDR3 length is 13 residues. The CDR3 loop is CASSPDGNSPLHF. The CDR3 DNA reads TGTGCCAGCAGTCCCGACGGTAATTCACCCCTCCACTTT.

This clone came up a few times. The CDR3 DNA reads TGTGCCAGCACTCCACGATCCGGGACCTCACCCCTCCACTTT. It specifies CASTPRSGTSPLHF. The rearrangement links TRBV6-5 to TRBJ1-6; D might be TRBD1 (5 bases). Trimming took off 7 bases at V and 10 bases at J, with 17 bases between the two ends. The germline V gene has CDR1 MNHEY and CDR2 SVGAGI. The CDR3 contains 14 residues.

This chain connects TRBV11-2 to TRBJ2-5; TRBD1 aligns across 7 bases. Trimming removed 2 bases from V and 1 base from J; junction bases left unmatched: 10. CDR3 length: 17 amino acids. Germline V CDR1 and CDR2: SGHAT, FQNNGV. The CDR3 reads CASSLRVTGSSQETQYF. Written as DNA, the CDR3 is TGTGCCAGCAGCTTACGGGTGACAGGGTCGTCCCAAGAGACCCAGTACTTC.

This clone was counted once. V gene TRBV6-4 combines with J gene TRBJ1-1, with D possibly matching TRBD1 (6 bases). CDR1 is MRHNA and CDR2 is SNTAGT in the germline V gene. This CDR3 is built from 13 residues. The germline V and J ends were trimmed by 6 bases and 5 bases, with 13 bases remaining between them. Here the CDR3 DNA reads TGTGCCAGCAGATACAGGGTTGGAACTGAAGCTTTCTTT. As protein: CASRYRVGTEAFF.

The chain combines TRBV19 with TRBJ2-2, with 14 bases matching TRBD2. The germline gives CDR1 LNHDA, CDR2 SQIVND (reference sequence). The CDR3 length is 16 residues. The V segment lost 6 bases and the J segment 5 bases; nucleotides outside the gene matches: 5. The CDR3 here is CASSGLAGGETGELFF. The DNA for the CDR3 is TGTGCCAGTAGCGGACTAGCGGGGGGCGAGACCGGGGAGCTGTTTTTT.

V gene TRBV28 combines with J gene TRBJ1-2; weak D call: TRBD1 (5 bases). The germline V gene encodes CDR1 MDHEN and CDR2 SYDVKM. The CDR3 loop spans 12 amino acids. V gave up 4 bases and J gave up 4 bases, with 7 bases separating them. The CDR3 protein is CASSSGVYGYTF. CDR3 in DNA: TGTGCCAGCAGTTCGGGGGTCTATGGCTACACCTTC.

The chain has TRBV5-1 and TRBJ2-3, with D uncertain. V lost 5 bases to trimming and J lost 0 bases, with 10 bases between them. Germline V gene sequence: CDR1 SGHRS, CDR2 YFSETQ. The CDR3 extends over 14 amino acids. The chain's CDR3 is CASSPSTSTDTQYF. The CDR3 coding sequence is TGCGCCAGCAGTCCCTCGACTAGCACAGATACGCAGTATTTT.

The rearrangement links TRBV5-5 to TRBJ2-6; D could derive from TRBD1 or TRBD2 (6 bases each). CDR1 is SGHKS and CDR2 is YYEKEE in the germline V gene (reference sequence). This CDR3 is built from 16 residues. With 4 bases removed from V and 0 bases from J, the gap between germline ends came to 11 bases. CDR3 amino acids: CASSPGAFSGANVLTF. DNA of the CDR3: TGTGCCAGCAGCCCGGGGGCCTTCTCTGGGGCCAACGTCCTGACTTTC.

The rearrangement joins TRBV7-9 to TRBJ2-7; D remains unclear. Germline lookup yields CDR1 SEHNR and CDR2 FQNEAQ (reference sequence). Trimming left V 0 bases short and J 0 bases short, with 3 bases between. This CDR3 contains 13 residues. CDR3 residues: CASSLAASYEQYF. The CDR3 DNA reads TGTGCCAGCAGCTTAGCGGCCTCCTACGAGCAGTACTTC. The variable domain in full, with the rest retrieved from reference TRBV7-9 and TRBJ2-7, is DTGVSQNPRHKITKRGQNVTFRCDPISEHNRLYWYRQTLGQGPEFLTYFQNEAQLEKSRLLSDRFSAERPKGSFSTLEIQRTEQGDSAMYLCASSLAASYEQYFGPGTRLTVT.

The CDR3 loop is CASSSFLASEGTQYF. The CDR3 DNA follows: TGTGCCAGCAGTTCTTTCCTAGCGTCTGAGGGGACCCAGTACTTC. J is TRBJ2-5 and V is TRBV6-6; maybe TRBD2 (6 bases). Germline V gene data show CDR1 as MNHNY and CDR2 as SVGAGI (reference sequence). The CDR3 runs to 15 residues. V lost 4 bases and J 7 bases, leaving 19 bases between the germline ends.

V and J are TRBV10-3 and TRBJ1-3; 9 nucleotides agree with TRBD1. V was clipped by 6 bases and J by 4 bases; unmatched bases: 7. Germline CDR1 is ENHRY and CDR2 is SYGVKD. The CDR3 runs to 15 residues. This chain's CDR3 is CAIRGDRARGNTIYF. For the CDR3, the DNA is TGTGCCATCAGAGGGGACAGGGCCCGCGGAAACACCATATATTTT.

Here the CDR3 DNA reads TGTGCCTGGAGATTAAAGGCAGGGGGCGATTCACCCCTCCACTTT. It encodes CAWRLKAGGDSPLHF. The rearrangement uses TRBV30 and TRBJ1-6, with TRBD1 identical over 8 bases. CDR1 is GTSNPN and CDR2 is SVGIG in the germline V gene (reference sequence). J gave up 8 bases and V 3 bases, and 9 bases lay outside the gene matches. The CDR3 has 15 residues.

This chain uses TRBV6-6 with TRBJ2-7, with 11 bases identical to TRBD1. The germline CDR1 and CDR2 sequences are MNHNY and SVGAGI (reference sequence). The length of the CDR3 is 13 residues. V shed 6 bases, J shed 6 bases, and the junction held 4 bases outside the gene matches. This CDR3 reads CASSRTGGGEQYF. CDR3 nucleotides: TGTGCCAGCAGCCGGACAGGGGGCGGCGAGCAGTACTTC.

The chain has TRBV9 and TRBJ2-7; 9 nucleotides agree with TRBD2. CDR3 length: 16 amino acids. Looked up from germline, CDR1 is SGDLS and CDR2 is YYNGEE. Losses at the gene ends were 0 bases for V and 6 bases for J; bases not matched to a gene: 10. In DNA, the CDR3 is TGTGCCAGCAGCGTAGCGGCTAGCGGGGTCCCGGTCGAGCAGTACTTC. This encodes CASSVAASGVPVEQYF.

The chain employs TRBV10-1 and TRBJ2-2; D unresolved. This CDR3 is built from 13 residues. The V gene lost 3 bases and the J gene lost 6 bases, with 8 bases spanning the gap. Germline-derived CDR1 and CDR2 are WNHNN and SYGVQD (reference sequence). The CDR3 DNA is TGCGCCAGCAGTGATGGGGTACCCGGGGAGCTGTTTTTT. It translates to CASSDGVPGELFF.

V gene TRBV19 combines with J gene TRBJ2-5; no firm D call. Germline V gene data show CDR1 as LNHDA and CDR2 as SQIVND (reference sequence). This CDR3 is 12 amino acids long. Trimming removed 5 bases at V and 4 bases at J, with 8 bases between. The CDR3 protein is CASSEVRETQYF. The DNA for the CDR3 is TGTGCCAGTAGTGAGGTACGAGAGACCCAGTACTTC.

V and J are TRBV6-6 and TRBJ1-1, with 8 nucleotides matching TRBD1. There are 14 residues in the CDR3. V shed 5 bases, J shed 0 bases, and the junction held 2 bases outside the gene matches. Germline V lookup: CDR1 MNHNY, CDR2 SVGAGI (reference sequence). CDR3 in amino acids: CASSGQGMNTEAFF. The CDR3 region has the DNA TGTGCCAGCAGTGGACAGGGAATGAACACTGAAGCTTTCTTT.

The sample holds one count of this clone. V and J are TRBV28 and TRBJ1-5; TRBD1 agrees at 11 bases. J was trimmed by 2 bases and V by 5 bases; bases with no gene match: 8. The CDR3 totals 17 residues. Germline V lookup: CDR1 MDHEN, CDR2 SYDVKM. CDR3 residues: CASSQGDRGEGNQPQHF. The CDR3 DNA sequence: TGTGCCAGCAGTCAAGGGGACAGGGGGGAGGGCAATCAGCCCCAGCATTTT.

The chain carries TRBV19 and TRBJ1-2; 7 bases fit TRBD1. V was clipped by 5 bases and J by 8 bases; unmatched bases: 8. Germline CDR1 is LNHDA and CDR2 is SQIVND (reference sequence). The CDR3 is made up of 13 amino acids. The CDR3 is CASSAHRGQGYTF. DNA for the CDR3: TGTGCCAGTAGTGCCCACAGGGGTCAGGGCTACACCTTC.

The V call is TRBV7-6, the J call TRBJ2-5; 10 nucleotides match TRBD1. Germline lookup yields CDR1 SGHVS and CDR2 FNYEAQ. The V segment lost 3 bases and the J segment 4 bases; nucleotides outside the gene matches: 5. The CDR3 length is 15 residues. The CDR3 sequence is CASSFGTGAGETQYF. In DNA, the CDR3 is TGTGCCAGCAGCTTCGGGACAGGGGCCGGAGAGACCCAGTACTTC.

This clone appeared a single time. The chain has TRBV7-2 and TRBJ2-5, with TRBD1 matching 10 bases. The CDR3 sequence is 18 residues long. V shed 8 bases and J 4 bases; nucleotides not matched to a gene: 19. Germline CDR1 reads SGHTA; CDR2 reads FQGNSA. CDR3 sequence: CASRPFVLGQGIRETQYF. CDR3 in DNA: TGTGCCAGCCGCCCCTTTGTTCTGGGACAGGGGATCCGAGAGACCCAGTACTTC.